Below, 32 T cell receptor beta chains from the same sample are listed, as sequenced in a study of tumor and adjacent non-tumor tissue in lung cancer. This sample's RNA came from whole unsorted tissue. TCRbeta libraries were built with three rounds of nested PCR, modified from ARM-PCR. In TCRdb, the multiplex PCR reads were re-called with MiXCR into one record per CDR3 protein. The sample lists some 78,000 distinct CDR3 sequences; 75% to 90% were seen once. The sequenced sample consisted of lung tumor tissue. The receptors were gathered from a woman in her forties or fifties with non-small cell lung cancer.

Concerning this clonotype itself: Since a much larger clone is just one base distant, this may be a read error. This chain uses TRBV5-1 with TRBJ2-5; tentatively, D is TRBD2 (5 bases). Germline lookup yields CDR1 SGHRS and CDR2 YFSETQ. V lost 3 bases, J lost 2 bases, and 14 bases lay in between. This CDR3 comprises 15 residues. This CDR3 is CASSCGLATQETQYF. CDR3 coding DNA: TGCGCCAGCAGCTGTGGCCTAGCAACACAAGAGACCCAGTACTTC. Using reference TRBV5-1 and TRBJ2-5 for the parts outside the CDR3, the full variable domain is KAGVTQTPRYLIKTRGQQVTLSCSPISGHRSVSWYQQTPGQGLQFLFEYFSETQRNKGNFPGRFSGRQFSNSRSEMNVSTLELGDSALYLCASSCGLATQETQYFGPGTRLLVL.

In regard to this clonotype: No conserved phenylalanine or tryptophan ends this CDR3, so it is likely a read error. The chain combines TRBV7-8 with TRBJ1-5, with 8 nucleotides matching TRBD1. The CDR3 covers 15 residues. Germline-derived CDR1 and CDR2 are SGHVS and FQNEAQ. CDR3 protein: CTSGLDRVNNQPQHS. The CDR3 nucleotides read TGTACCAGCGGCTTGGACAGGGTAAACAATCAGCCCCAGCATTCT.

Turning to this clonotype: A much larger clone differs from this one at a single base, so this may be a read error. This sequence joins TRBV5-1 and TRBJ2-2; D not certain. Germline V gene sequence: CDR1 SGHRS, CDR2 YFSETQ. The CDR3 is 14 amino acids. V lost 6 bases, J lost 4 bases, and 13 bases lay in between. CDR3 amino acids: CASNFLQITGELFF. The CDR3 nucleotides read TGCGCCAGCAACTTCCTTCAGATCACCGGGGAGCTGTTTTTT.

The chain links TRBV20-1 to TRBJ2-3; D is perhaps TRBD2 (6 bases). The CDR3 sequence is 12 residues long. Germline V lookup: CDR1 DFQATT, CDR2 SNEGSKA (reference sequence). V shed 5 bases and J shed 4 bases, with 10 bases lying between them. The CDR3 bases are TGCAGTGCTCCGGGACTTTCAGATACGCAGTATTTT. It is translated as CSAPGLSDTQYF.

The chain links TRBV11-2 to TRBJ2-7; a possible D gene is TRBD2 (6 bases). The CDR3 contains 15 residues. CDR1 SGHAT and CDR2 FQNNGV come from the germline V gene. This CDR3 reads CAISPWASDSYEQYF. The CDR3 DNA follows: TGTGCAATCAGCCCTTGGGCTAGCGATTCCTACGAGCAGTACTTC.

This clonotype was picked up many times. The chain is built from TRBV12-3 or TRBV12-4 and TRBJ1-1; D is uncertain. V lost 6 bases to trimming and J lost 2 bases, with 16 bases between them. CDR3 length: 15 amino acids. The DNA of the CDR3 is TGTGCCAGCAGGAACTTAAAAACGGGCAACACTGAAGCTTTCTTT. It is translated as CASRNLKTGNTEAFF.

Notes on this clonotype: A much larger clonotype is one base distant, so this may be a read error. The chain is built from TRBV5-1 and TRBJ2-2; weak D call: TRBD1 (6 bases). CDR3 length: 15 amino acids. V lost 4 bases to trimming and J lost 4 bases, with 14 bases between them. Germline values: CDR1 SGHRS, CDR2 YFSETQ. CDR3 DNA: TGCGCCAGCAGCCTGGGGGCGGACCCCACCGGGGAGCTGTTTTTT. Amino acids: CASSLGADPTGELFF.

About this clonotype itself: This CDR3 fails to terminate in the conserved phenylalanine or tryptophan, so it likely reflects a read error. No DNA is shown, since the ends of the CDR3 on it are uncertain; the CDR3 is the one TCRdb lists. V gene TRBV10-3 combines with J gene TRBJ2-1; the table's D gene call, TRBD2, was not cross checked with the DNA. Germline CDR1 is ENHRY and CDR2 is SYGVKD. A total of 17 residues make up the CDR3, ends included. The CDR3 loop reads CAASRLAGGSSYNELFL.

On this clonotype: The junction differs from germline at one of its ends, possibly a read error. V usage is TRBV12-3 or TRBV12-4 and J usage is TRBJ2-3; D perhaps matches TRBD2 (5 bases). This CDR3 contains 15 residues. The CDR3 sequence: CASSSGLLSTETQYF. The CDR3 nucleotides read TGTGCCAGCAGTTCCGGACTGCTAAGCACAGAAACGCAGTATTTT.

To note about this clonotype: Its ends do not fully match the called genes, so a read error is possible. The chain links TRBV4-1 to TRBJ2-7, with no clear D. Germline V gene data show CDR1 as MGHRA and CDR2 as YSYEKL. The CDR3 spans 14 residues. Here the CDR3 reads CASNQASISYEQYF. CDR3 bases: TGCGCCAGCAACCAAGCCTCCATCTCCTACGAGCAGTACTTC.

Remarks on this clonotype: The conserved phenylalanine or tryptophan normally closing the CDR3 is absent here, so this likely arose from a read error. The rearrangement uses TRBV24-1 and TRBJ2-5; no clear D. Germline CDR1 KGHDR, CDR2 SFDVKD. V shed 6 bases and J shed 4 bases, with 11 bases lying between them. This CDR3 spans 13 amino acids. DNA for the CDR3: TGTGCCACCAGTTTTGCGGTGCGAGAGACCCAGTACATC. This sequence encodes CATSFAVRETQYI.

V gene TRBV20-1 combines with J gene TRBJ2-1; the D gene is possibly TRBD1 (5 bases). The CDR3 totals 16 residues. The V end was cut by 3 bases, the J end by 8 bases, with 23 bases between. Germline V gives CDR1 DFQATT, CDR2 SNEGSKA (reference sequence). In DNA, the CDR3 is TGCAGTGCTAGGTTATATATCAGGGTAGGTTTGCATGAGCAGTTCTTC. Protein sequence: CSARLYIRVGLHEQFF.

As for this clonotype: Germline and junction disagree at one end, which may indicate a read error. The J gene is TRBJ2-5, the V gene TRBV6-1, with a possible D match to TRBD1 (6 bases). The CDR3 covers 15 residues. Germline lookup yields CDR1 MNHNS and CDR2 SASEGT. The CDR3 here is CASSIGQSWGEIQYF. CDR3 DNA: TGTGCCAGCAGTATCGGACAGTCATGGGGAGAGATCCAGTATTTC.

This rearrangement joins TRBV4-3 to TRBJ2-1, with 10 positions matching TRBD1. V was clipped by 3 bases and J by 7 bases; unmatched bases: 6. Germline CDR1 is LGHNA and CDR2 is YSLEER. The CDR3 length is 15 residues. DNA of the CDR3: TGCGCCAGCAGCCATGACAGGGGGCTACGGAATGAGCAGTTCTTC. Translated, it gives CASSHDRGLRNEQFF.

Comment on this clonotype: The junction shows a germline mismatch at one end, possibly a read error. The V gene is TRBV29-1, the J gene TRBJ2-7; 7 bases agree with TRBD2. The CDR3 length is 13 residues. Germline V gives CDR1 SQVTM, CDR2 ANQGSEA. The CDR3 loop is CSVRTRGYHEQYF. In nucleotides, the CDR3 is TGCAGCGTTAGGACTAGAGGATATCACGAACAGTACTTC.

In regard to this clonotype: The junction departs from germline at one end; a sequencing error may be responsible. CDR3 amino acids: CASSQRRGREQYF. The DNA for the CDR3 is TGCGCGAGCAGCCAACGGAGAGGGCGCGAGCAGTACTTC. The chain uses TRBV4-3 and TRBJ2-7; weak D call: TRBD2 (5 bases). Per germline, CDR1 LGHNA and CDR2 YSLEER. The CDR3 runs to 13 residues.

The CDR3 sequence is CSWRDISYEQYF. The DNA for the CDR3 is TGCAGCTGGAGGGACATTTCCTACGAGCAGTACTTC. V usage is TRBV29-1 and J usage is TRBJ2-7; perhaps D is TRBD1 or TRBD2 (6 bases each). Germline V gene data show CDR1 as SQVTM and CDR2 as ANQGSEA. V was trimmed by 8 bases and J by 1 base, leaving 12 bases between them. The CDR3 is 12 amino acids.

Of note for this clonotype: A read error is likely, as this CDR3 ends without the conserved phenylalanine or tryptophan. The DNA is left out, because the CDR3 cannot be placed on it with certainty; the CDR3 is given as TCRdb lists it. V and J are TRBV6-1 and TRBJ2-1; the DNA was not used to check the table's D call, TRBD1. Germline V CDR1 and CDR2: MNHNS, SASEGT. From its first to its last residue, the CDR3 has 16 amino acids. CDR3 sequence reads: CASKSLTGSFVDELFY.

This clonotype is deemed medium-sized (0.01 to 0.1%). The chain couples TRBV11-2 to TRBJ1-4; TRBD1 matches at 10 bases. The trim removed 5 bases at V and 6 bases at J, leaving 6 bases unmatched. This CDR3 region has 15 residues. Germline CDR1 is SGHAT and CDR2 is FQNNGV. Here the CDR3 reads CASSPRQGADEKLFF. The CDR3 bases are TGTGCCAGCAGCCCACGACAGGGGGCGGATGAAAAACTGTTTTTT.

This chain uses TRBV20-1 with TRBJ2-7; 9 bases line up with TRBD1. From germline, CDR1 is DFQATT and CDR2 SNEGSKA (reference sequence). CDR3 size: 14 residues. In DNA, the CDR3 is TGCAATAATAGGAGGGGGACAGGGCTTTACGAGCAGTACTTC. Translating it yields CNNRRGTGLYEQYF.

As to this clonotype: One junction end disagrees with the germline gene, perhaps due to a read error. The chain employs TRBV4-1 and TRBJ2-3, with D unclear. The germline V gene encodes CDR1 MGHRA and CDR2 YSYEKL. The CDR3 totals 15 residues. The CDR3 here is CPSSQDMRSTDTQYF. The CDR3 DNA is TGCCCCAGCAGCCAAGATATGCGAAGCACAGATACGCAGTATTTT.

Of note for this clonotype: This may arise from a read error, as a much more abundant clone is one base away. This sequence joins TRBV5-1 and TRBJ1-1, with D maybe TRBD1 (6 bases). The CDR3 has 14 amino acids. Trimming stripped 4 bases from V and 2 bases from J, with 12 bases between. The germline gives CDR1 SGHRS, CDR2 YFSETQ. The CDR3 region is CASSQGTTNTEAFF. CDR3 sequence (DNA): TGCGCCAGCAGCCAGGGGACGACCAACACTGAAGCTTTCTTT.

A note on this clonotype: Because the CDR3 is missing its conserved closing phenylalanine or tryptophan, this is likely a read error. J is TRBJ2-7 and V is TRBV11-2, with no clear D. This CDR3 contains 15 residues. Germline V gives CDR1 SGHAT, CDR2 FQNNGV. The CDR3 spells CASSLSPNLSYEQYI. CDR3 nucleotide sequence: TGTGCCAGTAGCTTATCTCCGAATCTCTCCTACGAGCAGTACATC.

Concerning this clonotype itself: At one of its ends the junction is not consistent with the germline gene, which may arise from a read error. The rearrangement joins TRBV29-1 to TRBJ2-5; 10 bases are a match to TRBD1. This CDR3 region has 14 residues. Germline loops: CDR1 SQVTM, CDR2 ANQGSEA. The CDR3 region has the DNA TGCAGCGTCCGGGACAGGGGCGCAAGGGTGACCCAATACTTC. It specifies CSVRDRGARVTQYF.

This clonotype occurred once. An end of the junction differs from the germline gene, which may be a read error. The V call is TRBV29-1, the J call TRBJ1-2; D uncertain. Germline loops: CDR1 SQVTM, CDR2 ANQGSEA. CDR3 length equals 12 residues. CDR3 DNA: TGCAACGTTTCTACTTCGGACTATGGCTACACTTTT. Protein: CNVSTSDYGYTF.

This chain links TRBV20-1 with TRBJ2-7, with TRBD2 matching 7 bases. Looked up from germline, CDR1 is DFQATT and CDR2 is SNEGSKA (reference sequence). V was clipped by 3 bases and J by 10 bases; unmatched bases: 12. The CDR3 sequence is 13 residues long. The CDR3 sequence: CSASGRDYIEQYF. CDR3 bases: TGCAGTGCTAGTGGGCGGGACTACATCGAACAGTACTTC.

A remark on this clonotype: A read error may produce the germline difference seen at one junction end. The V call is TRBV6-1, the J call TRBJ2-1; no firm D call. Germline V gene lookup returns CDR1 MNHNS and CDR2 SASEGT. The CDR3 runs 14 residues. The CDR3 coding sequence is TGTACCAGCAAACCGACTCTCTTCTACAATGAGCAGTTCTTC. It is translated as CTSKPTLFYNEQFF.

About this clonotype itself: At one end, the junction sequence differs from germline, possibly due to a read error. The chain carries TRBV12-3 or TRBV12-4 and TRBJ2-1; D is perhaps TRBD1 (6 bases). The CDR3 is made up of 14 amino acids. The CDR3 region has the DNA TGTGCCAACAGTACCCAGGACAGAGAAAGTGAGCAGTTCTTC. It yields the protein CANSTQDRESEQFF.

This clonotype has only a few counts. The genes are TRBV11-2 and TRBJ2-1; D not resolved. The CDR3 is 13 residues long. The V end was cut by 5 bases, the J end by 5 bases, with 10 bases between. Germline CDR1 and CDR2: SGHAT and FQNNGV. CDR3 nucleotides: TGTGCCAGCAGCCTCAACAACAACAATGAGCAGTTCTTC. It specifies CASSLNNNNEQFF.

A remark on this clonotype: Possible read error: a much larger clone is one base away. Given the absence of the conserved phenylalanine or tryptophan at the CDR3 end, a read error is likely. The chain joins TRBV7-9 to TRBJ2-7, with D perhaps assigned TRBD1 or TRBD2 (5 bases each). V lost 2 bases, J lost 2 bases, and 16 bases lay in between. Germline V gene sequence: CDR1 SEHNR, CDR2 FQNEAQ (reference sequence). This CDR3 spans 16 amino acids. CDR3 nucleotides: TGTGCCAGCAGCTTACCCACTGGGACGGAAACCTACGAGCAGTACTAC. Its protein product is CASSLPTGTETYEQYY.

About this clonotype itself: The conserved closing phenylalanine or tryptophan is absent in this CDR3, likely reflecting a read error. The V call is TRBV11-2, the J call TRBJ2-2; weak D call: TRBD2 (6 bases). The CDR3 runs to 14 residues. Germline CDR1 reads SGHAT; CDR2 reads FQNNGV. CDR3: CASSLKQLGGKLFC. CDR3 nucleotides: TGTGCCAGCAGCTTAAAACAATTAGGCGGGAAGCTGTTTTGT.

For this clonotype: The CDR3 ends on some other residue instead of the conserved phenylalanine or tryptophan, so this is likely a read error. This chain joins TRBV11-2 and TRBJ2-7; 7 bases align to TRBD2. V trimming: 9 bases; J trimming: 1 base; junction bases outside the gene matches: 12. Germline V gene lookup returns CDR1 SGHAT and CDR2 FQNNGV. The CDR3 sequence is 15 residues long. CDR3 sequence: CASNPWASGSYEQYY. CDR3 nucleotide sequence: TGTGCCAGTAACCCCTGGGCTAGCGGTTCCTACGAGCAGTACTAC.